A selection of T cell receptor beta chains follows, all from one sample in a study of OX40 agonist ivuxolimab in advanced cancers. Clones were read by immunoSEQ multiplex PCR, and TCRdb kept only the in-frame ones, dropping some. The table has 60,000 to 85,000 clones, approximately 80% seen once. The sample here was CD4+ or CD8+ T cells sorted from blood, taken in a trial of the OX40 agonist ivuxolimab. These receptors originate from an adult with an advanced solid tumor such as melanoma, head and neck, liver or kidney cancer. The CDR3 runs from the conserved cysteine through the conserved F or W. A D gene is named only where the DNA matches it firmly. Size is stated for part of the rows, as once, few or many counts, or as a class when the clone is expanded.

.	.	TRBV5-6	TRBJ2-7	CASSLGGGTYEQYF	TGTGCCAGCAGCTTGGGGGGCGGTACCTACGAGCAGTACTTC
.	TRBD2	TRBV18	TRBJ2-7	CASSPPSRGGHEQYF	TGTGCCAGCTCACCACCGTCGCGGGGGGGCCACGAGCAGTACTTC
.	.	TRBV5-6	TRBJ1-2	CASSFPRSMAGYTF	TGTGCCAGCAGCTTTCCGAGGTCAATGGCGGGCTACACCTTC
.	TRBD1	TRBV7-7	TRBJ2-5	CASSVRQGAGQETQYF	TGTGCCAGCAGCGTACGACAGGGGGCCGGCCAAGAGACCCAGTACTTC
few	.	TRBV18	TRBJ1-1	CASSPRTEGTEAFF	TGTGCCAGCTCACCAAGGACAGAGGGAACTGAAGCTTTCTTT
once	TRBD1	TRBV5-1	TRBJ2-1	CASSHNYRGNEQFF	TGCGCCAGCAGCCATAATTACAGGGGCAATGAGCAGTTCTTC
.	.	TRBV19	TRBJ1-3	CASSIGNTPGNTIYF	TGTGCCAGTAGTATAGGCAACACGCCTGGAAACACCATATATTTT
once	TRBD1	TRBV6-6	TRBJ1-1	CATLQGARNTEAFF	TGTGCCACCCTACAGGGGGCGAGGAACACTGAAGCTTTCTTT
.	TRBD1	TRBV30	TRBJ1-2	CAWSPGTVIGYTF	TGTGCCTGGAGTCCCGGGACAGTTATCGGCTACACCTTC
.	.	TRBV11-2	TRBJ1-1	CASSLNRDIEAFF	TGTGCCAGCAGCCTAAACCGGGACATCGAAGCTTTCTTT
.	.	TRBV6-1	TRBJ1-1	CASSGGGNTEAFF	TGTGCCAGCAGTGGCGGGGGGAACACTGAAGCTTTCTTT
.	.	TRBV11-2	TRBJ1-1	CASSLTQYTEAFF	TGTGCCAGCAGCTTAACCCAATACACTGAAGCTTTCTTT
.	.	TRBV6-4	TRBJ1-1	CASSEGRYTEAFF	TGTGCCAGCAGTGAGGGACGCTACACTGAAGCTTTCTTT
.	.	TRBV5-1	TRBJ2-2	CASSSQPANTGELFF	TGCGCCAGCAGCTCCCAGCCGGCGAACACCGGGGAGCTGTTTTTT
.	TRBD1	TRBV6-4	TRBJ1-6	CASSDGNRGTPLHF	TGTGCCAGCAGTGACGGAAACAGGGGTACACCCCTCCACTTT
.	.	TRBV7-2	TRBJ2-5	CASSPTGVAQETQYF	TGTGCCAGCAGCCCAACGGGGGTTGCCCAAGAGACCCAGTACTTC
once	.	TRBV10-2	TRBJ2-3	CASSPDSTDTQYF	TGCGCCAGCAGCCCGGACAGCACAGATACGCAGTATTTT
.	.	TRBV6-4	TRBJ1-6	CASSDLQGGSPLHF	TGTGCCAGCAGTGATTTACAGGGTGGATCACCCCTCCACTTT
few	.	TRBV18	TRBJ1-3	CASSPDNSGNTIYF	TGTGCCAGCTCGCCGGACAACTCTGGAAACACCATATATTTT
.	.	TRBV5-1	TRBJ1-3	CASSALPGNTIYF	TGCGCCAGCAGCGCCCTCCCTGGAAACACCATATATTTT
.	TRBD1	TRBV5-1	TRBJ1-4	CASSSQGAGEKLFF	TGCGCCAGCAGTAGTCAGGGGGCCGGTGAAAAACTGTTTTTT
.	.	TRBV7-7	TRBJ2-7	CASSLALENEQYF	TGTGCCAGCAGCTTAGCGTTGGAAAACGAGCAGTACTTC
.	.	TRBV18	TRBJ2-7	CASSVGVSYEQYF	TGTGCCAGCTCAGTAGGTGTTTCCTACGAGCAGTACTTC
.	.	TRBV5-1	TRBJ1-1	CASSLKAGEGTEAFF	TGCGCCAGCAGCTTGAAAGCGGGGGAGGGCACTGAAGCTTTCTTT
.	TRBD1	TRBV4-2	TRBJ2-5	CASSHGTVLSQETQYF	TGTGCCAGCAGCCACGGGACAGTCCTTTCTCAAGAGACCCAGTACTTC
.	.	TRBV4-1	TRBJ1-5	CASSGNGRSNQPQHF	TGCGCCAGCAGCGGCAACGGCAGGAGCAATCAGCCCCAGCATTTT
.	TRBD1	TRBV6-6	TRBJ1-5	CASSYRQGYHF	TGTGCCAGCAGTTACAGACAGGGCTATCATTTT
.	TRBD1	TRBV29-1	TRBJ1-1	CSVATGGNTEAFF	TGCAGCGTTGCGACAGGGGGTAACACTGAAGCTTTCTTT
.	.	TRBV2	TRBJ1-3	CASSEERFRGGNTIYF	TGTGCCAGCAGTGAAGAAAGGTTTCGGGGAGGAAACACCATATATTTT
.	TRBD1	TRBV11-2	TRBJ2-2	CASSPKWGQGARTGELFF	TGTGCCAGCAGCCCAAAGTGGGGACAGGGGGCTCGGACCGGGGAGCTGTTTTTT
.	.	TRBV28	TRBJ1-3	CASRSTGFNTGNTIYF	TGTGCCAGCAGATCCACAGGGTTCAATACTGGAAACACCATATATTTT
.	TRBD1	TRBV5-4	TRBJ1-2	CASSDSGTGIYGYTF	TGTGCCAGCAGCGATTCCGGGACAGGGATCTATGGCTACACCTTC
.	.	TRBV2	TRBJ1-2	CASSATGTSANYGYTF	TGTGCCAGCAGTGCTACCGGGACGTCAGCTAACTATGGCTACACCTTC
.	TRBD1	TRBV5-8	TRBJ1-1	CASSTDRALLGRAFF	TGTGCCAGCAGCACGGACAGGGCCCTCCTAGGGAGGGCTTTCTTT
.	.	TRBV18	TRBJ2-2	CASSLDQGNTGELFF	TGTGCCAGCTCACTGGATCAGGGGAACACCGGGGAGCTGTTTTTT
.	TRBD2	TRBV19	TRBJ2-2	CASSMGGVGELFF	TGTGCCAGTAGTATGGGGGGGGTCGGGGAGCTGTTTTTT
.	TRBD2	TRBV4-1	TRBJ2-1	CASSQDPLAGDNEQFF	TGCGCCAGCAGCCAAGATCCACTAGCGGGGGACAATGAGCAGTTCTTC
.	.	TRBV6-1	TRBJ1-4	CASSPPPATNEKLFF	TGTGCCAGCAGTCCCCCCCCCGCAACTAATGAAAAACTGTTTTTT
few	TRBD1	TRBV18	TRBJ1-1	CASSRPGGTEAFF	TGTGCCAGCTCACGCCCAGGGGGCACTGAAGCTTTCTTT
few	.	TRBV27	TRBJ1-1	CASSLSPNTEAFF	TGTGCCAGCAGTTTATCTCCGAACACTGAAGCTTTCTTT
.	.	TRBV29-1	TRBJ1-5	CSTRDNFNQPQHF	TGCAGCACCCGGGACAATTTCAATCAGCCCCAGCATTTT
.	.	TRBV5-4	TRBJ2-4	CASSRDGVNIQYF	TGTGCCAGCAGCCGAGACGGGGTCAATATTCAGTACTTC
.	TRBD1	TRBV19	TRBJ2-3	CASSLQTGSSTQYF	TGTGCCAGTAGTCTCCAGACAGGGAGTTCGACGCAGTATTTT
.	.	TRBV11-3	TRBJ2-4	CASSLGPQNIQYF	TGTGCCAGCAGCTTAGGGCCACAAAACATTCAGTACTTC
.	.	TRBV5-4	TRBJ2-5	CASSLPRGQETQYF	TGTGCCAGCAGCTTACCCCGGGGTCAAGAGACCCAGTACTTC
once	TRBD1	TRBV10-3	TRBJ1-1	CAITTTGDTEAFF	TGTGCCATCACTACGACAGGGGACACTGAAGCTTTCTTT
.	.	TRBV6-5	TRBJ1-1	CASSNRNTEAFF	TGTGCCAGCAGTAATAGGAACACTGAAGCTTTCTTT
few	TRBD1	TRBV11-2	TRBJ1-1	CASTPDRGGMNTEAFF	TGTGCCAGCACCCCGGACAGGGGGGGAATGAACACTGAAGCTTTCTTT
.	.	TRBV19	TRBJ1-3	CASSHHKSSGNTIYF	TGTGCCAGTAGTCATCACAAGAGCTCTGGAAACACCATATATTTT
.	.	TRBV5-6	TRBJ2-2	CASSGREAGELFF	TGTGCCAGCAGCGGCCGGGAAGCCGGGGAGCTGTTTTTT
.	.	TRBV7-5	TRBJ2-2	CARSHITGQGRAGELFF	TGTGCCAGAAGCCACATAACGGGACAGGGAAGAGCCGGGGAGCTGTTTTTT
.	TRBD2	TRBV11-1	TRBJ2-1	CASSFRAGGTEQFF	TGTGCCAGCAGCTTTCGAGCGGGGGGAACTGAGCAGTTCTTC
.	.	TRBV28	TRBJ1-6	CASISDVEPLHF	TGTGCCAGCATTTCGGATGTCGAACCCCTCCACTTT
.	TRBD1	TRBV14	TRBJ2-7	CASSQGRTGPYEQYF	TGTGCCAGCAGCCAAGGTAGGACAGGGCCCTACGAGCAGTACTTC
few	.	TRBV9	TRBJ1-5	CASSVSDRISNQPQHF	TGTGCCAGCAGCGTGTCGGACCGAATCTCAAATCAGCCCCAGCATTTT